One and the same sample provided the 18 T cell receptor beta chains below, sequenced in a study of T-cell reconstitution after alpha-beta-depleted transplantation in children. The TCRbeta library was prepared with unique molecular identifiers. TCRdb reprocessed the PCR reads with MiXCR, giving one entry per CDR3 protein. This sample has over 150,000 distinct CDR3 sequences, with approximately 15% found just once. This sample comprised PBMCs from the stem cell graft donor, obtained from the stem cell graft. The origin of the receptors is a human donor who donated a stem cell graft to a child with acute lymphoblastic leukemia.

This clonotype was observed a few times. This rearrangement joins TRBV20-1 to TRBJ2-7, with 13 bases aligning to TRBD2. Germline trimming cut 6 bases from V and 1 base from J; bases unmatched to any gene: 21. CDR3 length: 20 amino acids. Germline loops: CDR1 DFQATT, CDR2 SNEGSKA (reference sequence). CDR3 sequence: CSAASTTGLAGAVGSYEQYF. In DNA, the CDR3 is TGCAGTGCAGCATCAACGACTGGACTAGCGGGAGCGGTTGGGTCCTACGAGCAGTACTTC.

This clonotype has a count of ten or more. V and J are TRBV3-1 and TRBJ2-3; 12 positions match TRBD2. J gave up 6 bases and V 4 bases, and 8 bases lay outside the gene matches. The CDR3 extends over 16 amino acids. CDR1 and CDR2 from the germline V gene are LGHDT and YNNKEL (reference sequence). CDR3 residues: CASSRVLAGGPDTQYF. In DNA form, the CDR3 reads TGTGCCAGCAGCCGGGTACTAGCGGGAGGACCCGATACGCAGTATTTT.

This clonotype occurred many times. J is TRBJ2-1 and V is TRBV5-1; 14 bases match TRBD2. The junction had 9 bases not matched to a gene; V was cut back by 4 bases and J by 6 bases. The germline CDR1 and CDR2 sequences are SGHRS and YFSETQ. There are 17 residues in the CDR3. CDR3 nucleotides: TGCGCCAGCAGCCCCGGGGGGGGACTAGCGGGAGTCAATGAGCAGTTCTTC. Protein: CASSPGGGLAGVNEQFF.

This clonotype appeared a single time. The CDR3 bases are TGTGCCAGCAGCTTGGCCAGCAGGAGCTCCTACAATGAGCAGTTCTTC. Its translation: CASSLASRSSYNEQFF. The chain is built from TRBV5-4 and TRBJ2-1; D is undetermined. Trimming pared 0 bases from V and 0 bases from J, leaving 10 bases between. Germline values: CDR1 SGHNT, CDR2 YYREEE (reference sequence). This CDR3 comprises 16 residues.

This clonotype came up many times. The CDR3 reads CSARASGGLTYEQYF. Here the CDR3 DNA reads TGCAGTGCTAGAGCTAGCGGGGGCCTTACCTACGAGCAGTACTTC. The rearrangement uses TRBV20-1 and TRBJ2-7; 10 nucleotides agree with TRBD2. CDR1 and CDR2 (germline): DFQATT, SNEGSKA (reference sequence). The CDR3 totals 15 residues. V shed 1 base, J shed 2 bases, and the junction held 5 bases outside the gene matches.

This clonotype was counted many times. The chain couples TRBV7-2 to TRBJ2-7, with D perhaps TRBD1 (5 bases). This CDR3 spans 12 amino acids. V gave up 3 bases and J gave up 6 bases, with 9 bases separating them. CDR1 and CDR2 (germline): SGHTA, FQGNSA. CDR3 coding DNA: TGTGCCAGCAGCTTCAGGGATGGCGAGCAGTACTTC. Translating it yields CASSFRDGEQYF.

This clonotype was observed many times. J is TRBJ2-1 and V is TRBV7-9, with D possibly TRBD2 on 6 matching bases. The germline V gene has CDR1 SEHNR and CDR2 FQNEAQ (reference sequence). The CDR3 covers 16 residues. Trimming removed 1 base from V and 4 bases from J, with 14 bases in between. The CDR3 region has the DNA TGTGCCAGCAGCTTAGGGACTACGACCTTTTACAATGAGCAGTTCTTC. This sequence encodes CASSLGTTTFYNEQFF.

This clonotype was counted at least ten times. J is TRBJ2-3 and V is TRBV7-9; no clear D. Germline assignment: CDR1 SEHNR and CDR2 FQNEAQ (reference sequence). The CDR3 totals 14 residues. V was trimmed by 1 base and J by 4 bases, leaving 9 bases between them. Here the CDR3 reads CASSLGGAPDTQYF. CDR3 DNA: TGTGCCAGCAGCTTAGGCGGAGCACCAGATACGCAGTATTTT. Based on the CDR3 plus reference TRBV7-9 and TRBJ2-3, the full variable domain is DTGVSQNPRHKITKRGQNVTFRCDPISEHNRLYWYRQTLGQGPEFLTYFQNEAQLEKSRLLSDRFSAERPKGSFSTLEIQRTEQGDSAMYLCASSLGGAPDTQYFGPGTRLTVL.

This clonotype occurred many times. The chain has TRBV12-3 or TRBV12-4 and TRBJ1-5; D unresolved. Between the trimmed V and J ends, which lost 3 bases and 5 bases, there was a span of 8 bases. CDR3 length: 13 amino acids. The CDR3 loop is CASSFTVYQPQHF. For the CDR3, the DNA is TGTGCCAGCAGTTTCACAGTTTATCAGCCCCAGCATTTT.

The chain has TRBV20-1 and TRBJ2-7, with D possibly matching TRBD2 (5 bases). Germline V gives CDR1 DFQATT, CDR2 SNEGSKA (reference sequence). The CDR3 is 14 amino acids. The V and J ends lost 1 base and 2 bases respectively, with 12 bases between them. CDR3 DNA: TGCAGTGCTAGAGCACCACTAGGGACCTACGAGCAGTACTTC. Protein product: CSARAPLGTYEQYF.

This clonotype was picked up many times. The chain is built from TRBV4-2 and TRBJ1-1; possible D gene TRBD1, 5 bases. Germline loops: CDR1 LGHNA, CDR2 YNFKEQ. The CDR3 loop spans 13 amino acids. The germline V and J ends were trimmed by 4 bases and 4 bases, with 10 bases remaining between them. CDR3 nucleotide sequence: TGTGCCAGCAGCCCCAGGGTGAGCACTGAAGCTTTCTTT. Protein sequence: CASSPRVSTEAFF.

The table lists this clonotype with many counts. The J gene is TRBJ1-3, the V gene TRBV29-1; D not resolved. This CDR3 is built from 14 residues. Deletions cut 0 bases from V and 4 bases from J, with 10 bases between. The germline V gene encodes CDR1 SQVTM and CDR2 ANQGSEA. In nucleotides, the CDR3 is TGCAGCGTTGAAGATTGGGGTGCCGGAAACACCATATATTTT. It specifies CSVEDWGAGNTIYF.

The chain is built from TRBV6-1 and TRBJ2-1; TRBD2 aligns across 10 bases. V gave up 4 bases and J gave up 5 bases; unmatched junction bases: 8. The CDR3 is made up of 16 amino acids. From germline, CDR1 is MNHNS and CDR2 SASEGT. This CDR3 is CASSGPSGSWNNEQFF. The CDR3 DNA is TGTGCCAGCAGTGGTCCTAGCGGGAGTTGGAACAATGAGCAGTTCTTC.

This clonotype was seen ten or more times. The CDR3 reads CASSQVDMGFNLYNEQFF. CDR3 DNA: TGCGCCAGCAGCCAAGTTGATATGGGGTTTAATCTATACAATGAGCAGTTCTTC. V usage is TRBV4-1 and J usage is TRBJ2-1; D is undetermined. Germline CDR1 MGHRA, CDR2 YSYEKL. The length of the CDR3 is 18 residues. V gave up 1 base and J gave up 4 bases, with 20 bases separating them.

This clonotype was detected ten times or more. V gene TRBV12-3 or TRBV12-4 combines with J gene TRBJ2-1; 8 bases fit TRBD1. The CDR3 runs to 16 residues. V dropped 5 bases and J dropped 4; count of bases not matched to a gene: 10. The CDR3 spells CASSRGQGRSYNEQFF. CDR3 DNA: TGTGCCAGCAGTCGAGGACAGGGAAGATCGTACAATGAGCAGTTCTTC.

This chain connects TRBV3-1 to TRBJ2-2, with D possibly matching TRBD2 (5 bases). The V and J ends lost 0 bases and 1 base respectively, with 9 bases between them. Germline-derived CDR1 and CDR2 are LGHDT and YNNKEL (reference sequence). The CDR3 has 16 amino acids. The CDR3, as DNA: TGTGCCAGCAGCCAAGATGGCGGGTGGAACACCGGGGAGCTGTTTTTT. Residues: CASSQDGGWNTGELFF.

This clonotype was detected many times. The chain couples TRBV5-1 to TRBJ2-7; TRBD1 agrees at 10 bases. CDR1 is SGHRS, CDR2 YFSETQ, per germline. The CDR3 totals 18 residues. The V and J ends lost 4 bases and 1 base, in that order; junction bases with no gene match: 14. The CDR3 loop is CASSHEGQGTLGSYEQYF. CDR3 nucleotide sequence: TGCGCCAGCAGCCACGAGGGACAGGGGACGCTCGGGTCCTACGAGCAGTACTTC.

This sequence joins TRBV5-1 and TRBJ2-5; possibly TRBD1 or TRBD2 for D (5 bases each). Looked up from germline, CDR1 is SGHRS and CDR2 is YFSETQ. V lost 0 bases and J 12 bases, leaving 18 bases between the germline ends. This CDR3 is 14 amino acids long. The CDR3 region has the DNA TGCGCCAGCAGCTTGGCTGACTCAGACGGGGCCAAGTACTTC. This encodes CASSLADSDGAKYF.